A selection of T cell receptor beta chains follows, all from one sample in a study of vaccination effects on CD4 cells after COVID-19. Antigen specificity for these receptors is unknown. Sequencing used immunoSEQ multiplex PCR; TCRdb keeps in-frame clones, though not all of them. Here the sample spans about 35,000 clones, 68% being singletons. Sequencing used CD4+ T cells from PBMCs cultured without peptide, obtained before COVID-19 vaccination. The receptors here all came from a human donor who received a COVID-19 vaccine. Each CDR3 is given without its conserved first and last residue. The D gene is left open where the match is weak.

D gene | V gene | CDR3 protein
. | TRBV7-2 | ASSVFGGGNTGELF
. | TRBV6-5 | ASSYDGQRETQY
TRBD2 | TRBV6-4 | ASSDTSGSQETQY
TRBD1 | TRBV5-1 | ASSLYDRGGRTGELF
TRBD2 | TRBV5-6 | ASSYGTSGGVYNEQF
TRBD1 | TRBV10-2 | ASRMTGSTYEQY
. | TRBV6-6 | ASSRNVDTIY
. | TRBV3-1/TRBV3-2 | ASSQARTPISEQY
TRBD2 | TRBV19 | ASSTSLAGGTDTQY
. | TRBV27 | ASSLSGAAYNEQF
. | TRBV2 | ASSEGRNWEKLF
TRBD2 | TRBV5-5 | ASSTLAGTDTQY
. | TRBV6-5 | ASRQPEKLF
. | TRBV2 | ASSEISTDTQY
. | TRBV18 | ASSPPGGFGPDTQY
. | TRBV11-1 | ASSFGPQGGGTEAF
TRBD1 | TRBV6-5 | ASSADRGGNSPLH
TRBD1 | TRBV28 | ASLRQGRDYT
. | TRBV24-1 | ATSDPDQPQH
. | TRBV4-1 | ASSQDLTEAF
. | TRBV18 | ASSTPNTGELF
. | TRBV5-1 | ASSLRQNTGELF
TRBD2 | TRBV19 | ASSSRTSGFYNEQF
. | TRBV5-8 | ASSLGHQGSQETQY
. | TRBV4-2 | ASRQPRGTPLKQF
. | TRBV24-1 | ATSDSRRGGVEAF
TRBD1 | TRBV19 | ASSMGGQGRETQY
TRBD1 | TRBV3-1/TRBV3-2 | ASSHLDRGAYGYT
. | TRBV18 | ASSPWDGTNYGYT
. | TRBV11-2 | ASSLRPSGINEQF
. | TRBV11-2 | ASSSGRGSGNTIY
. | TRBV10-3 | AISESMGSGNTIY
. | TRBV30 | AWSAVRNTEAF
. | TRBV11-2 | ASSLRTENTGELF
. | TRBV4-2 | ASSPYRSQETQY
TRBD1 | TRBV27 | ASSLGTGVGGNTIY
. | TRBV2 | ASSFWRQETQY
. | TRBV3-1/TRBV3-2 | ASSQGSVAEVEQY